These 14 T cell receptor beta chains were sequenced from one sample in a study of blood T cells in healthy people across ages. Through a sample-barcoded 5' primer and a J-beta primer mix, a second PCR was run for about 6 to 11 cycles. Via MiXCR, TCRdb re-called the 5' RACE reads, giving one row per CDR3 protein. The top ten clones hold roughly 25% of a sample with hundreds of thousands of distinct CDR3 sequences, more than 55% of them seen once. The sample taken for sequencing was blood. All receptors derive from a man between 35 and 55 years old in good health.

The chain couples TRBV4-3 to TRBJ2-4, with D tentatively TRBD1 (5 bases). The CDR3 has 19 amino acids. Germline CDR1 and CDR2: LGHNA and YSLEER. V lost 0 bases to trimming and J lost 1 base, with 19 bases between them. The DNA of the CDR3 is TGCGCCAGCAGCCAAGACTATCGCGGCTCAGGGTGGGCCAAAAACATTCAGTACTTC. It encodes CASSQDYRGSGWAKNIQYF.

The chain carries TRBV6-1 and TRBJ2-4; D is perhaps TRBD1 (5 bases). Germline values: CDR1 MNHNS, CDR2 SASEGT. CDR3 length: 14 amino acids. V was cut by 7 bases and J by 9 bases, with 19 bases left in between. The CDR3 loop is CASITSVLGAIQYF. The CDR3 region has the DNA TGTGCCAGCATAACCAGCGTTTTAGGGGCCATTCAGTACTTC.

This chain links TRBV28 with TRBJ2-7; 9 bases are shared with TRBD1. The J call may be mistaken, given a closer DNA end match to TRBJ2-1. Looked up from germline, CDR1 is MDHEN and CDR2 is SYDVKM. CDR3 length: 15 residues. CDR3 in amino acids: CASSLKQGAHREQFF. CDR3 nucleotides: TGTGCCAGCAGTTTGAAACAGGGGGCCCACCGGGAGCAGTTCTTC.

This chain links TRBV28 with TRBJ2-7, with a weak D call TRBD2 (6 bases). CDR1 is MDHEN and CDR2 is SYDVKM in the germline V gene. CDR3 length: 14 residues. The V and J ends lost 5 bases and 0 bases respectively, with 11 bases between them. CDR3 residues: CASSRYSGSYEQYF. In DNA form, the CDR3 reads TGTGCCAGCAGTCGCTATAGCGGCTCCTACGAGCAGTACTTC.

The chain links TRBV28 to TRBJ2-7; the match to TRBD1 covers 7 bases. The CDR3 length is 15 residues. Looked up from germline, CDR1 is MDHEN and CDR2 is SYDVKM. The V and J ends lost 5 bases and 3 bases, in that order; junction bases with no gene match: 10. The CDR3 coding sequence is TGTGCCAGCAGTCCAACTTGGGACAGTTACTACGAGCAGTACTTC. Translation gives CASSPTWDSYYEQYF. The full variable domain, completed using reference TRBV28 and TRBJ2-7, is DVKVTQSSRYLVKRTGEKVFLECVQDMDHENMFWYRQDPGLGLRLIYFSYDVKMKEKGDIPEGYSVSREKKERFSLILESASTNQTSMYLCASSPTWDSYYEQYFGPGTRLTVT.

V gene TRBV28 combines with J gene TRBJ1-2; 9 positions agree with TRBD1. V lost 6 bases and J lost 7; bases outside the gene matches: 12. This CDR3 comprises 15 residues. Germline CDR1 MDHEN, CDR2 SYDVKM. The CDR3 sequence is CASSRPGQGVSGYTF. CDR3 DNA sequence: TGTGCCAGCAGCCGGCCGGGACAGGGCGTTTCTGGCTACACCTTC.

V and J are TRBV11-3 and TRBJ1-6; D is unclear. The CDR3 consists of 14 residues. V was trimmed by 3 bases and J by 7 bases, leaving 10 bases between them. CDR1 is SGHNT, CDR2 YENEEA, per germline. The CDR3 nucleotides are TGTGCCAGCAGCTTCCCTGCTCCCAATTCACCCCTCCACTTT. It encodes CASSFPAPNSPLHF.

J is TRBJ2-1 and V is TRBV20-1; TRBD2 aligns across 10 bases. The J call could be wrong; TRBJ2-7 is a better fit for the DNA end. The CDR3 is 18 residues long. Per germline, CDR1 DFQATT and CDR2 SNEGSKA (reference sequence). For the CDR3, the DNA is TGCAGTGCTAGGGGTTGGTATTCTAGCGGGGGCCTGCCTAATGAGCAGTACTTC. Translating it yields CSARGWYSSGGLPNEQYF.

The rearrangement links TRBV10-3 to TRBJ1-2; 9 positions match TRBD1. V lost 0 bases, J lost 2 bases, and 16 bases stayed unmatched. CDR3 length: 20 residues. The germline CDR1 and CDR2 sequences are ENHRY and SYGVKD. The DNA of the CDR3 is TGTGCCATCAGTGAGTCTCACGGGGACAGGGTAACTCTGATAAACTATGGCTACACCTTC. Translating it yields CAISESHGDRVTLINYGYTF.

The rearrangement uses TRBV10-3 and TRBJ2-3; TRBD1 matches 11 bases. Germline trimming cut 9 bases from V and 0 bases from J; bases unmatched to any gene: 11. This CDR3 has 17 residues. Germline V gene sequence: CDR1 ENHRY, CDR2 SYGVKD. CDR3 sequence: CAILPGQGGPSTDTQYF. Here the CDR3 DNA reads TGTGCCATTCTTCCGGGACAGGGGGGCCCTAGCACAGATACGCAGTATTTT.

This rearrangement joins TRBV27 to TRBJ1-4; TRBD1 might be the D (5 bases). The CDR3 contains 14 residues. Germline V gene lookup returns CDR1 MNHEY and CDR2 SMNVEV (reference sequence). Trimming pared 6 bases from V and 11 bases from J, leaving 19 bases between. CDR3 region: CASSPQRGSSKLFF. CDR3 in DNA: TGTGCCAGCAGCCCACAGAGGGGATCTTCGAAACTGTTTTTT.

The sample holds a few counts of this clonotype. The CDR3, as DNA: TGTGCCAGCAGTTCGACCGGGACGTACACAGATACGCAGTATTTT. Its protein product is CASSSTGTYTDTQYF. The V and J genes are TRBV27 and TRBJ2-3, with D perhaps being TRBD1 or TRBD2 (5 bases each). CDR3 length: 15 amino acids. The germline V gene has CDR1 MNHEY and CDR2 SMNVEV (reference sequence). The V end lost 4 bases, the J end lost 2 bases, and 13 bases lay between the germline ends.

The chain uses TRBV28 and TRBJ2-7, with 9 nucleotides matching TRBD2. CDR3 length: 15 amino acids. The germline V gene encodes CDR1 MDHEN and CDR2 SYDVKM. The V segment lost 5 bases and the J segment 1 base; nucleotides outside the gene matches: 6. CDR3 in amino acids: CASSRAGGASYEQYF. In DNA, the CDR3 is TGTGCCAGCAGTAGAGCGGGGGGCGCGTCCTACGAGCAGTACTTC.

This clonotype was found a few times. This chain connects TRBV20-1 to TRBJ1-2; D call uncertain. Looked up from germline, CDR1 is DFQATT and CDR2 is SNEGSKA (reference sequence). Trimming took 0 bases from V and 1 from J, leaving 12 bases between them. This CDR3 spans 15 amino acids. CDR3 sequence reads: CSARDISVVNYGYTF. The CDR3 nucleotides are TGCAGTGCTAGAGATATCTCCGTGGTTAACTATGGCTACACCTTC.